The 20 T cell receptor beta chains below were found in one sample sequenced in a study of T cells in Graves' hyperthyroidism and ophthalmopathy. What was amplified from RNA transcripts were TCR beta CDR3 regions. Researchers ran a first-round RT-PCR on the TCR CDR3 using the HTBI primer set. TCRdb re-analysed the multiplex PCR reads in MiXCR, keeping a single row per CDR3 protein. The sample consists of 700,000 or so distinct CDR3 sequences, over 15% of them appearing once. Sequences were obtained from blood. These receptors came from a young man with Graves' hyperthyroidism.

This clonotype was seen ten or more times. The rearrangement uses TRBV12-3 or TRBV12-4 and TRBJ2-5, with 7 bases aligning to TRBD2. This CDR3 region has 15 residues. Trimming at V came to 6 bases and at J to 7 bases, leaving 14 bases not matched to a gene. CDR3 sequence reads: CASSPSWGGSRTQYF. The DNA of the CDR3 is TGTGCCAGCAGCCCAAGTTGGGGCGGGAGCCGGACCCAGTACTTC.

This clonotype showed up just a few times. The chain links TRBV27 to TRBJ2-5; D uncertain. Germline-derived CDR1 and CDR2 are MNHEY and SMNVEV (reference sequence). V lost 5 bases, J lost 7 bases, and 23 bases lay in between. This CDR3 is built from 16 residues. In DNA form, the CDR3 reads TGTGCCAGCAGTCCTGGACGGTTGTTTTTGAGCAGGACCCAGTACTTC. It encodes CASSPGRLFLSRTQYF.

The table lists this clonotype with many counts. The rearrangement links TRBV2 to TRBJ2-5; a possible D gene is TRBD2 (6 bases). With 11 bases removed from V and 3 bases from J, the gap between germline ends came to 13 bases. This CDR3 contains 12 residues. The germline gives CDR1 SNHLY, CDR2 FYNNEI. This CDR3 is CAGSGDEETQYF. The CDR3 DNA reads as TGTGCCGGCTCGGGGGACGAAGAGACCCAGTACTTC. The whole variable domain, filled in from reference TRBV2 and TRBJ2-5, reads EPEVTQTPSHQVTQMGQEVILRCVPISNHLYFYWYRQILGQKVEFLVSFYNNEISEKSEIFDDQFSVERPDGSNFTLKIRSTKLEDSAMYFCAGSGDEETQYFGPGTRLLVL.

The V gene is TRBV12-5, the J gene TRBJ2-5; 11 bases agree with TRBD1. Germline V lookup: CDR1 LGHNT, CDR2 FRNRAP. The CDR3 length is 14 residues. V trimming: 6 bases; J trimming: 5 bases; junction bases outside the gene matches: 5. The CDR3 DNA reads TGTGCTAGTGGCTCGGGACAGGGGGAGGAGACCCAGTACTTC. Its translation is CASGSGQGEETQYF.

Many counts were recorded for this clonotype. V and J are TRBV28 and TRBJ2-1; 8 nucleotides agree with TRBD2. The ends lost 1 base at V and 2 bases at J; junction bases unmatched: 7. Germline-derived CDR1 and CDR2 are MDHEN and SYDVKM. The CDR3 runs to 17 residues. This CDR3 is CASSLSAGGGTYNEQFF. CDR3 DNA sequence: TGTGCCAGCAGTTTATCCGCGGGAGGAGGGACCTACAATGAGCAGTTCTTC.

The sample holds a few counts of this clonotype. V usage is TRBV6-1 and J usage is TRBJ2-7; possible D gene TRBD1, 5 bases. CDR3 length: 16 residues. Trimming removed 6 bases from V and 0 bases from J, with 18 bases in between. Per germline, CDR1 MNHNS and CDR2 SASEGT. CDR3 region: CASSFPGHASSYEQYF. For the CDR3, the DNA is TGTGCCAGCAGCTTCCCTGGACATGCAAGCTCCTACGAGCAGTACTTC.

The chain is built from TRBV28 and TRBJ1-4; 8 positions agree with TRBD1. CDR1 and CDR2 from the germline V gene are MDHEN and SYDVKM. This CDR3 region has 15 residues. V trimming: 7 bases; J trimming: 2 bases; junction bases outside the gene matches: 6. In DNA form, the CDR3 reads TGTGCCAGCACCGTGACAGGGGTTACTAATGAAAAACTGTTTTTT. It translates to CASTVTGVTNEKLFF. The variable domain in full, with the rest retrieved from reference TRBV28 and TRBJ1-4, is DVKVTQSSRYLVKRTGEKVFLECVQDMDHENMFWYRQDPGLGLRLIYFSYDVKMKEKGDIPEGYSVSREKKERFSLILESASTNQTSMYLCASTVTGVTNEKLFFGSGTQLSVL.

This clonotype was detected a few times. The genes are TRBV28 and TRBJ1-1, with no clear D. CDR1 is MDHEN, CDR2 SYDVKM, per germline. Deletions cut 6 bases from V and 1 base from J, with 9 bases between. The CDR3 consists of 13 residues. Here the CDR3 DNA reads TGTGCCAGCAGGACGCCTTGGAACACTGAAGCTTTCTTT. Residues: CASRTPWNTEAFF.

The table lists this clonotype with a few counts. Here the CDR3 reads CASSLGTGGRGNQPQHF. The CDR3 region has the DNA TGTGCCAGCAGTTTGGGAACAGGGGGCAGGGGCAATCAGCCCCAGCATTTT. V and J are TRBV12-3 or TRBV12-4 and TRBJ1-5; TRBD1 matches 9 bases. The CDR3 spans 17 residues. Trimming at V came to 3 bases and at J to 2 bases, leaving 8 bases not matched to a gene.

This rearrangement joins TRBV20-1 to TRBJ1-1, with TRBD1 matching over 7 bases. The CDR3 runs to 15 residues. After removal of 1 base from V and 1 base from J, the junction contained 6 bases not matched to a gene. CDR1 and CDR2 (germline): DFQATT, SNEGSKA (reference sequence). The CDR3: CSARGPHRGNTEAFF. CDR3 coding DNA: TGCAGTGCTAGAGGACCGCACAGGGGGAACACTGAAGCTTTCTTT.

This clonotype showed up just a few times. V usage is TRBV7-9 and J usage is TRBJ1-4; D is undetermined. Germline V CDR1 and CDR2: SEHNR, FQNEAQ (reference sequence). The V and J ends lost 2 bases and 0 bases respectively, with 7 bases between them. The CDR3 runs to 15 residues. The DNA of the CDR3 is TGTGCCAGCAGCTTATTACTTACAACTAATGAAAAACTGTTTTTT. Encoded protein: CASSLLLTTNEKLFF.

Ten or more counts support this clonotype. This chain joins TRBV7-2 and TRBJ1-1; D gene unclear. CDR1 is SGHTA, CDR2 FQGNSA, per germline. The ends were cut back, 2 bases at V and 1 base at J, with 14 bases in the middle. The CDR3 contains 16 residues. This CDR3 is CASSLSPGQPNTEAFF. The CDR3, as DNA: TGTGCCAGCAGCTTATCTCCCGGGCAGCCGAACACTGAAGCTTTCTTT.

In its sample, this clonotype was seen a few times. J is TRBJ2-5 and V is TRBV5-1; a possible D gene is TRBD2 (5 bases). V was cut by 2 bases and J by 0 bases, with 8 bases left in between. CDR1 is SGHRS, CDR2 YFSETQ, per germline. There are 14 residues in the CDR3. This chain's CDR3 is CASSFRGYQETQYF. The CDR3 bases are TGCGCCAGCAGCTTTCGGGGATACCAAGAGACCCAGTACTTC.

This clonotype was seen ten or more times. The rearrangement joins TRBV29-1 to TRBJ2-7; 14 positions agree with TRBD2. Germline V gene lookup returns CDR1 SQVTM and CDR2 ANQGSEA. The CDR3 is made up of 15 amino acids. The ends lost 8 bases at V and 5 bases at J; junction bases unmatched: 11. CDR3 protein: CSPWRLAGGPDEQYF. CDR3 coding DNA: TGCAGCCCCTGGAGACTAGCGGGAGGGCCCGACGAGCAGTACTTC.

This clonotype was counted between two and nine times. The V and J genes are TRBV18 and TRBJ2-1, with 8 bases identical to TRBD2. V shed 5 bases, J shed 3 bases, and the junction held 6 bases outside the gene matches. This CDR3 is built from 15 residues. The V gene's germline CDR1 is KGHSH and CDR2 LQKENI. The CDR3 DNA follows: TGTGCCAGCTCAGAACAAACTAGCGGCTACAATGAGCAGTTCTTC. This translates into CASSEQTSGYNEQFF.

Many counts were recorded for this clonotype. The rearrangement joins TRBV30 to TRBJ1-1; TRBD1 agrees at 10 bases. Unmatched junction bases numbered 4, after V lost 5 bases and J lost 1 base. The length of the CDR3 is 14 residues. Per germline, CDR1 GTSNPN and CDR2 SVGIG (reference sequence). CDR3 protein: CAWGDRGRNTEAFF. The CDR3 DNA reads as TGTGCCTGGGGGGACAGGGGAAGGAACACTGAAGCTTTCTTT. The full variable domain, rest sourced from reference TRBV30 and TRBJ1-1, is SQTIHQWPATLVQPVGSPLSLECTVEGTSNPNLYWYRQAAGRGLQLLFYSVGIGQISSEVPQNLSASRPQDRQFILSSKKLLLSDSGFYLCAWGDRGRNTEAFFGQGTRLTVV.

This clonotype was recorded many times. V usage is TRBV6-5 and J usage is TRBJ2-1, with 9 nucleotides matching TRBD1. V lost 2 bases to trimming and J lost 6 bases; unmatched junction nucleotides: 5. The CDR3 runs 15 residues. Germline CDR1 reads MNHEY; CDR2 reads SVGAGI. The CDR3 here is CASSYRDRVVNEQFF. Here the CDR3 DNA reads TGTGCCAGCAGTTACCGGGACAGGGTCGTCAATGAGCAGTTCTTC.

V gene TRBV13 combines with J gene TRBJ2-2; TRBD2 agrees at 8 bases. V gave up 7 bases and J gave up 7 bases; unmatched junction bases: 8. The CDR3 has 14 amino acids. Germline CDR1 PRHDT, CDR2 FYEKMQ (reference sequence). The CDR3 here is CASIRAGVGGELFF. DNA for the CDR3: TGTGCCAGCATCAGAGCGGGAGTTGGCGGGGAGCTGTTTTTT.

The sample holds a few counts of this clonotype. The chain is built from TRBV25-1 and TRBJ2-7; no firm D call. Germline values: CDR1 MGHDK, CDR2 SYGVNS. The V end lost 4 bases, the J end lost 7 bases, and 20 bases lay between the germline ends. The CDR3 loop spans 15 amino acids. The CDR3 is CASSVDGVPSREQYF. The CDR3 DNA reads TGTGCCAGCAGTGTGGATGGGGTCCCATCTAGAGAGCAGTACTTC.

The rearrangement uses TRBV20-1 and TRBJ2-1; D unclear. Germline V gene sequence: CDR1 DFQATT, CDR2 SNEGSKA (reference sequence). The CDR3 extends over 13 amino acids. V lost 3 bases, J lost 10 bases, and 16 bases lay in between. The CDR3 reads CSASFVGPGEQFF. DNA of the CDR3: TGCAGTGCTAGTTTCGTAGGCCCAGGCGAGCAGTTCTTC.